The 24 T cell receptor beta chains reported below all come from one sample, sequenced in a study of T cell responses to AZD1222 COVID-19 vaccine (dated by TCRdb to the early 2020s). The library was made by the immunoSEQ multiplex PCR assay. Sourced from immuneACCESS, this table was stored by TCRdb with only in-frame sequences that have V and J called. A share of the clones is absent; for the studies checked, an unresolved V gene accounts for under half, and the remainder has no known explanation. Within this sample are 40,000 to 55,000 clones, with around 90% of them counted one time only. 0.95% to 1.2% of the sample is taken by the ten largest. The sample's time point label is to be understood as: about 28 days (+/-7) after the second vaccine dose. Material: peripheral blood, obtained 28 days after the second AZD1222 dose. The receptors come from an adult who received the AZD1222 COVID-19 vaccine.

This clone has a single count. The rearrangement joins TRBV27 to TRBJ1-6; weak D call: TRBD1 (5 bases). This CDR3 comprises 12 residues. The germline V and J ends were trimmed by 7 bases and 10 bases, with 11 bases remaining between them. The germline V gene encodes CDR1 MNHEY and CDR2 SMNVEV (reference sequence). CDR3 bases: TGTGCCAGCACTAGGGGTAACTCACCCCTCCACTTT. Protein sequence: CASTRGNSPLHF.

The gene calls are TRBV18 and TRBJ1-4; 9 positions agree with TRBD1. Germline loops: CDR1 KGHSH, CDR2 LQKENI. J was trimmed by 2 bases and V by 4 bases; bases with no gene match: 5. The CDR3 loop spans 16 amino acids. CDR3 bases: TGTGCCAGCTCACTAGGACAGGGGACGACTAATGAAAAACTGTTTTTT. Encoded protein: CASSLGQGTTNEKLFF. Drawing the rest from reference TRBV18 and TRBJ1-4, the complete variable domain is NAGVMQNPRHLVRRRGQEARLRCSPMKGHSHVYWYRQLPEEGLKFMVYLQKENIIDESGMPKERFSAEFPKEGPSILRIQQVVRGDSAAYFCASSLGQGTTNEKLFFGSGTQLSVL.

The rearrangement joins TRBV6-2 or TRBV6-3 to TRBJ1-2; 7 nucleotides align to TRBD1. Trimming took 2 bases from V and 4 from J; bases not matched to a gene: 7. Germline lookup yields CDR1 MNHEY and CDR2 SVGEGT. The CDR3 has 15 amino acids. CDR3 bases: TGTGCCAGCAGTTACACGACAGGGTTCAGCTATGGCTACACCTTC. This sequence encodes CASSYTTGFSYGYTF.

This clone was detected only a few times. The chain employs TRBV6-5 and TRBJ1-5; tentatively, D is TRBD1 (6 bases). V was pared by 8 bases and J by 4 bases, with 12 bases between. The length of the CDR3 is 13 residues. Germline CDR1 reads MNHEY; CDR2 reads SVGAGI. The CDR3 coding sequence is TGTGCCAGCGGCAGGGGAGGGAATCAGCCCCAGCATTTT. It encodes CASGRGGNQPQHF.

The table lists this clone with a count of one. This chain connects TRBV5-1 to TRBJ1-1, with D uncertain. Germline CDR1 and CDR2: SGHRS and YFSETQ. The germline V and J ends were trimmed by 0 bases and 1 base, with 7 bases remaining between them. CDR3 size: 14 residues. The chain's CDR3 is CASSLGGSNTEAFF. CDR3 DNA: TGCGCCAGCAGCTTGGGGGGTTCGAACACTGAAGCTTTCTTT.

The chain combines TRBV14 with TRBJ2-7; perhaps TRBD2 as D (6 bases). V gave up 0 bases and J gave up 1 base, with 13 bases separating them. This CDR3 is built from 16 residues. Germline V gene sequence: CDR1 SGHDN, CDR2 FVKESK. CDR3: CASSQDFRGKSYEQYF. The CDR3 coding sequence is TGTGCCAGCAGCCAAGATTTCCGCGGGAAGTCCTACGAGCAGTACTTC.

The chain joins TRBV24-1 to TRBJ2-1; 9 bases line up with TRBD1. V was pared by 5 bases and J by 10 bases, with 8 bases of the junction left unmatched. The length of the CDR3 is 14 residues. Germline values: CDR1 KGHDR, CDR2 SFDVKD. CDR3 coding DNA: TGTGCCACCAGTGCCCGGACAGGGGTTTACGAGCAGTTCTTC. It translates to CATSARTGVYEQFF.

The chain carries TRBV19 and TRBJ2-1; 7 positions match TRBD1. Trimming cost V 4 bases and J 8 bases; bases outside gene matches: 11. The germline gives CDR1 LNHDA, CDR2 SQIVND (reference sequence). The CDR3 extends over 15 amino acids. CDR3 amino acids: CASSSQGVAIDEQFF. The CDR3 nucleotides are TGTGCCAGTAGTAGCCAGGGGGTAGCTATCGATGAGCAGTTCTTC.

The V call is TRBV5-4, the J call TRBJ1-1; TRBD1 aligns across 8 bases. Trimming at V came to 3 bases and at J to 2 bases, leaving 9 bases not matched to a gene. Germline V lookup: CDR1 SGHNT, CDR2 YYREEE (reference sequence). The CDR3 covers 16 residues. The CDR3 spells CASSYGQGQPNTEAFF. In nucleotides, the CDR3 is TGTGCCAGCAGCTACGGACAGGGCCAGCCTAACACTGAAGCTTTCTTT.

The rearrangement joins TRBV5-1 to TRBJ1-2, with D uncertain. This CDR3 comprises 18 residues. With 3 bases removed from V and 0 bases from J, the gap between germline ends came to 21 bases. CDR1 is SGHRS, CDR2 YFSETQ, per germline. CDR3 region: CASSSDPTGISANYGYTF. CDR3 DNA: TGCGCCAGCAGCTCCGACCCGACCGGGATATCAGCTAACTATGGCTACACCTTC.

The rearrangement uses TRBV6-5 and TRBJ2-5; 7 bases align to TRBD1. This CDR3 spans 14 amino acids. V dropped 4 bases and J dropped 4; count of bases not matched to a gene: 6. Looked up from germline, CDR1 is MNHEY and CDR2 is SVGAGI. The CDR3: CASSSLTGPETQYF. CDR3 sequence (DNA): TGTGCCAGCAGTTCCCTGACAGGGCCAGAGACCCAGTACTTC.

In its sample, this clone was seen a few times. The CDR3 DNA follows: TGTGCCAGCAGTTACCGCGGGACTAGCGGGACGCAAGAGACCCAGTACTTC. It encodes CASSYRGTSGTQETQYF. The chain recombines TRBV6-2 or TRBV6-3 with TRBJ2-5, with TRBD2 matching over 13 bases. Per germline, CDR1 MNHEY and CDR2 SVGEGT. The CDR3 is 17 residues long. The V segment lost 2 bases and the J segment 2 bases; nucleotides outside the gene matches: 5.

J is TRBJ1-4 and V is TRBV3-1 (or the pseudogene TRBV3-2); TRBD1 might be the D (5 bases). The germline gives CDR1 LGHDT, CDR2 YNNKEL (reference sequence). Between the trimmed V and J ends, which lost 5 bases and 8 bases, there was a span of 18 bases. The length of the CDR3 is 15 residues. The CDR3 sequence is CASSSSQGIYEKLFF. CDR3 coding DNA: TGTGCCAGCAGCAGCTCCCAGGGAATATACGAAAAACTGTTTTTT.

The chain has TRBV10-3 and TRBJ1-6; 11 nucleotides line up with TRBD1. This CDR3 is 16 amino acids long. Germline V gives CDR1 ENHRY, CDR2 SYGVKD. The junction had 6 bases not matched to a gene; V was cut back by 6 bases and J by 5 bases. CDR3 residues: CAIRPGQGVNNSPLHF. The CDR3 DNA follows: TGTGCCATCAGACCGGGACAGGGGGTGAATAATTCACCCCTCCACTTT.

A note on this clone: At one boundary the junction diverges from the germline segment, which might be a read error. This sample includes further DNA sequences coding for the same CDR3. V and J are TRBV6-2 or TRBV6-3 and TRBJ1-5, with D unresolved. The length of the CDR3 is 14 residues. Germline-derived CDR1 and CDR2 are MNHEY and SVGEGT. The CDR3 loop reads CASSVDLTNQPQHF. CDR3 in DNA: TGTGCCAGCAGTGTTGACTTGACCAATCAGCCTCAGCATTTT.

The chain carries TRBV5-1 and TRBJ2-7; TRBD2 matches 15 bases. The CDR3 is 16 residues long. Germline V gene data show CDR1 as SGHRS and CDR2 as YFSETQ. Trimming at V came to 4 bases and at J to 2 bases, leaving 4 bases not matched to a gene. DNA for the CDR3: TGCGCCAGCAGCCCGGGACTAGCGGGAGGAACCTACGAGCAGTACTTC. It codes for CASSPGLAGGTYEQYF.

The V gene is TRBV10-3, the J gene TRBJ2-2; TRBD1 might be the D (6 bases). Germline-derived CDR1 and CDR2 are ENHRY and SYGVKD. This CDR3 comprises 14 residues. V was shortened by 10 bases and J by 7 bases, with 19 bases between the two germline ends. The CDR3 nucleotides read TGTGCCACCCAAACAGGGTCATTGGACGGGGAGCTGTTTTTT. Its translation is CATQTGSLDGELFF.

Here the CDR3 reads CASSESLLAEGNEQFF. The CDR3 nucleotides are TGCGCCAGCAGTGAGTCGTTACTAGCGGAGGGGAATGAGCAGTTCTTC. The chain combines TRBV10-1 with TRBJ2-1, with 8 bases identical to TRBD2. Trimming removed 0 bases from V and 7 bases from J; junction bases left unmatched: 8. There are 16 residues in the CDR3. The germline gives CDR1 WNHNN, CDR2 SYGVQD (reference sequence).

V gene TRBV27 combines with J gene TRBJ2-1; 11 nucleotides align to TRBD2. Germline values: CDR1 MNHEY, CDR2 SMNVEV (reference sequence). The V gene end was trimmed by 3 bases and the J gene end by 8 bases; junction bases not matched to a gene: 3. The CDR3 has 14 amino acids. The CDR3 DNA reads as TGTGCCAGCAGTTTCCTAGCGGGAGGCTATGAGCAGTTCTTC. As protein: CASSFLAGGYEQFF.

This sequence joins TRBV6-5 and TRBJ2-1, with D possibly TRBD2 on 6 matching bases. This CDR3 region has 16 residues. Germline V gives CDR1 MNHEY, CDR2 SVGAGI. Trimming took off 2 bases at V and 0 bases at J, with 11 bases between the two ends. The CDR3 loop is CASSYLGTRSYNEQFF. As DNA, the CDR3 is TGTGCCAGCAGTTACCTCGGGACTCGCTCCTACAATGAGCAGTTCTTC.

This sequence joins TRBV18 and TRBJ2-1; 10 bases align to TRBD2. Germline CDR1 KGHSH, CDR2 LQKENI. The CDR3 length is 21 residues. Unmatched junction bases numbered 17, after V lost 3 bases and J lost 0 bases. The CDR3, as DNA: TGTGCCAGCTCACCCTGGACTAGCGGTCGAGGCGGGTTGAGCTCCTACAATGAGCAGTTCTTC. Its translation is CASSPWTSGRGGLSSYNEQFF.

V and J are TRBV7-8 and TRBJ2-7; D is perhaps TRBD1 (5 bases). The CDR3 runs 16 residues. V lost 1 base, J lost 3 bases, and 16 bases lay in between. The germline gives CDR1 SGHVS, CDR2 FQNEAQ. The CDR3 here is CASSLERWQGIYEQYF. The CDR3 DNA follows: TGTGCCAGCAGCTTAGAAAGGTGGCAGGGAATCTACGAGCAGTACTTC. The full variable domain, rest sourced from reference TRBV7-8 and TRBJ2-7, is GAGVSQSPRYKVAKRGQDVALRCDPISGHVSLFWYQQALGQGPEFLTYFQNEAQLDKSGLPSDRFFAERPEGSVSTLKIQRTQQEDSAVYLCASSLERWQGIYEQYFGPGTRLTVT.

The chain carries TRBV29-1 and TRBJ2-2; no clear D gene. The CDR3 spans 14 residues. Trimming pared 2 bases from V and 1 base from J, leaving 8 bases between. Germline V lookup: CDR1 SQVTM, CDR2 ANQGSEA. As DNA, the CDR3 is TGCAGCGTTGAACGTATTTTGAACACCGGGGAGCTGTTTTTT. Residues: CSVERILNTGELFF.

This chain uses TRBV14 with TRBJ2-4; D perhaps matches TRBD1 (5 bases). The CDR3 contains 16 residues. Trimming removed 0 bases at V and 0 bases at J, with 9 bases between. The germline gives CDR1 SGHDN, CDR2 FVKESK. CDR3 in DNA: TGTGCCAGCAGCCAAGAGGTGGACATAGCCAAAAACATTCAGTACTTC. It specifies CASSQEVDIAKNIQYF.